One T cell receptor beta chain is described in this entry. Its target is unknown. V shed 0 bases and J 4 bases; nucleotides not matched to a gene: 11. CDR1 and CDR2 from the germline V gene are LNHNV and YYDKDF (reference sequence). The CDR3 length is 18 residues. The source of the sample is a study of graft-versus-host responses after intestinal transplantation. Across the whole study: Each recipient received anti-thymocyte globulin induction, then tacrolimus and steroids for approximately 3 years.

TCRdb's table, derived via immunoSEQ multiplex PCR, lists solely in-frame clones and lacks some. The table records roughly 120,000 clones, over 75% of them present only once. Study-wide results and caveats: Clonal ratios of graft-versus-host to host-versus-graft in allografts were high for patients exhibiting graft-donor T cell macrochimerism. GvH clones appeared in recipient marrow, some first in ileum or blood.

This TCR was sampled from a human donor who received an intestinal transplant. The rearrangement joins TRBV15 to TRBJ2-5, with 10 bases aligning to TRBD2. This specimen consisted of unstimulated CD4+ T cells sorted from spleen or lymph node cells, obtained before intestinal transplant. The CDR3 coding sequence is TGTGCCACCAGCAGAGACCCTCGTAGCGGGGGGCCCGGAGAGACCCAGTACTTC. It specifies CATSRDPRSGGPGETQYF.